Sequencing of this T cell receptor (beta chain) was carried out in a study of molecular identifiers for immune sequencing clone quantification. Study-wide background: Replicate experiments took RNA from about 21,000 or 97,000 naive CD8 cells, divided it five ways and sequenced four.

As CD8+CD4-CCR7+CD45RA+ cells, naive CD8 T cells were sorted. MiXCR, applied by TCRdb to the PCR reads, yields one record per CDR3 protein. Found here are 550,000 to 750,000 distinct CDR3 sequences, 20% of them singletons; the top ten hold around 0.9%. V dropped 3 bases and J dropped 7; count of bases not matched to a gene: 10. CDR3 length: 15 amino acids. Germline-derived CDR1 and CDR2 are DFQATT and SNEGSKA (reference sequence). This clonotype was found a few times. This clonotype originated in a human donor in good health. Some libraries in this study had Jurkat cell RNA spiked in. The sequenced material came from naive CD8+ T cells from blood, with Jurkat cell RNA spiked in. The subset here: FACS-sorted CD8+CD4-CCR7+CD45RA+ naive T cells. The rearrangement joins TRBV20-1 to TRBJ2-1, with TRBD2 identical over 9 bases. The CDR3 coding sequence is TGCAGTGCTAGCCCCTATGTCGCGGGGGGGAATGAGCAGTTCTTC. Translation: CSASPYVAGGNEQFF.